This TCR beta chain was identified in a study of cytomegalovirus exposure and HLA in healthy donors (dated 2017 in TCRdb). Background for the entire study: According to an earlier analysis of 587 of the donors, about 190 million T cells yielded some 110 million unique TCR beta sequences and about 300 Gb of sequence data. An early release covering roughly 580 HLA-typed donors comprised around 300 gigabases of sequencing data and around 86 million unique TCR sequences. Among the roughly 370 genotyped donors, about 85% belonged to the genetic ancestry cluster associated with self-reported Caucasian donors. The aim of the study was to test whether cataloging public T cell receptors could identify signatures of past pathogen exposure. Using immunosequencing, the study profiled T cell repertoires from 500 to 800 subjects and related those repertoires to cytomegalovirus serostatus. Along with the roughly 700-subject first cohort, a separate validation cohort of around 120 different subjects was used. The study combined high-throughput TCR immunosequencing, statistical association of individual TCRs with disease status, and machine learning to predict cytomegalovirus infection status. A later analysis re-examined previously published TCR beta repertoires from just over 650 donors and added high-resolution HLA genotyping to investigate patterns of TCR occurrence. Rather than drawing on any new phenotypic data, the later analysis identified candidate immune exposures from TCR beta sequences and the way those sequences occurred across donors. An earlier analysis of 587 of the donors used high-throughput TCR beta sequencing to judge whether each TCR beta V gene segment behaved as functional or pseudogenic. Donor age, sex, ethnicity and CMV serostatus were compiled alongside the repertoire data. A later genetic analysis took genome-wide SNP genotypes for about three fifths of the 666 donors and used that subset as a discovery cohort. Every discovery cohort repertoire had been produced on one sequencing platform. Class I and class II HLA loci were covered by the typing at four-digit resolution. The number of typed donors differed by locus: roughly 620-640 for A, B, C, DRB1 and DQB1; roughly 510 for DQA1; some 610 for DPA1; and approximately 450 for DPB1. A handful of DR-DQ haplotypes were handled as single units for association and clustering because linkage in the cohort was strong. On average, around 230,000 unique TCR beta nucleotide sequences were sequenced per donor among roughly 430 genotyped donors of the cohort, with 15% to 20% of those sequences being non-productive. The paper's findings and limits, for the study overall: The only immune exposure information available for the cohort was CMV serostatus. Some IMGT-functional V segments, including TRBV6-2 and TRBV6-3, could not be told apart with the 87-base-pair reads, so those segments were excluded. Broadly in line with IMGT annotations, most TCR beta V segments showed up in productive rearrangements about 87% or about 30% of the time in an earlier analysis of about 500 of the donors. This cohort had only TCR beta chains sequenced, and the lack of alpha or paired-chain data limited which features could be detected. Most TCR sequences were observed very rarely across donors, whereas some public TCRs were present in many individuals. In a later analysis, the rate of TCR association differed among HLA loci, with DRB1 alleles having the most associated TCRs and HLA-C alleles having the fewest. According to a later genetic analysis, donors in an Asian-associated ancestry cluster had fewer N-insertions in productive TCRs than the roughly 670-donor mean. The presence/absence analyses assumed that sequencing depth was roughly uniform across donors, and that assumption may not be true. At a false discovery rate of 0.05, a later analysis linked 15,000 to 20,000 TCR beta sequences to specific HLA alleles. HLA typing was unavailable for some donors at each locus, so association tests used only the typed subset. In a later analysis, HLA-associated TCR beta chains showed more clonal expansion and lower generation probabilities than non-associated chains that were equally common. V-gene and J-gene trimming of TCR beta chains was associated with a missense DCLRE1C variant in a later genetic analysis, and the association was replicated in an independent cohort. The study listed 150 to 200 TCR beta chains as associated with cytomegalovirus. A further reported finding was that TCR beta sequences accurately predicted the HLA-A and HLA-B alleles for most subjects in the first cohort. Several of the top co-occurrence clusters appeared to be linked to parvovirus B19, influenza, CMV and Epstein-Barr virus, according to a later analysis. The authors suggested that the approach could potentially be extended to other disease states and immunological phenotypes. In vitro tests confirmed that three of the cytomegalovirus-associated TCR beta chains recognize cytomegalovirus antigens. A group of highly shared sequence variants was considered likely to be a technical artifact of the sequencing pipeline. Because counts were too low, seventeen rarely observed V segments, including chromosome 9 orphons, were excluded from the earlier analysis of 587 of the donors. Most CMV-associated TCR beta chains appeared to be HLA-restricted in a later analysis, and the HLA associations seemed to be driven largely by CMV exposure. In both the original and validation cohorts, the classifier was reported to diagnose cytomegalovirus status with high specificity and sensitivity. When HLA alleles, especially DR and DQ, strongly co-occurred, TCR associations were difficult to assign to individual alleles. Linkage disequilibrium might explain the correlated functional status among segregating V segments, but an unknown experimental factor could not be excluded.

The germline V gene (reference sequence) supplies CDR1 SEHNR and CDR2 FQNEAQ. The CDR3 numbers 15 residues from cysteine through phenylalanine. Only CDR3 DNA is held: 45 bases, read in frame from base 1. V loses 0 bases, J loses 4 bases, and the germline ends lie 9 bases apart. With regard to this clone: The specificity of this receptor is unknown. Base qualities are missing; no much larger clone stands one base away.

Library construction relied on the immunoSEQ multiplex PCR assay. The multiplex PCR relied on a mix of 60 forward primers for TCR Vbeta segments and 13 reverse primers for TCR Jbeta segments. The CDR3 region of rearranged TCR beta genes was amplified from genomic DNA by a multiplex PCR assay. Amplified TCR beta libraries were sequenced as 87-base-pair reads on the Illumina HiSeq System. Concerning the study's data processing: A later analysis counted approximately 84 million unique TCR beta chains across the 550 to 700 repertoires, and roughly 9.9 million of these chains were shared by at least two donors. To remove PCR and sequencing errors, raw reads were error-corrected and collapsed into unique sequences using a nearest-neighbor algorithm that merged closely related sequences. CDR3 sequences were aligned to IMGT reference sequences to assign V, D and J gene segments. For a sequence to be retained, a match of at least six nucleotides was required to both a V gene segment and a J gene segment. A rearrangement counted as productive if the CDR3 had no stop codons and remained in frame with V and J, and every other rearrangement counted as non-productive. CDR3 was defined according to IMGT convention as the region running from the second conserved V-encoded cysteine to the conserved J-encoded phenylalanine. In an earlier analysis of approximately 590 of the donors, sequences lacking an unambiguous match to a single V gene segment were excluded. An earlier analysis of a few hundred of the donors classified V segments as functional when productive rearrangements were above 56.7% and as segregating when the standard deviation between donors was above 5%. To diagnose cytomegalovirus status from the catalog of TCR beta chain sequences, a statistical classification framework was built. In a later analysis, TCR nucleotide sequences were compared against IMGT/GENE-DB human TR gene sequences so that V and J genes could be assigned. In a later analysis, CDR3 sequences and most-parsimonious VDJ recombination scenarios were assigned using the TCRdist pipeline. In a later analysis, each TCR beta chain was defined by its CDR3 amino acid sequence together with its V-gene family, and reads lacking a unique V-gene family were excluded. To address suspected cross-contamination and a sequencing artifact, a later analysis removed roughly 580 highly shared, low-generation-probability nucleotide sequences. In a later analysis, a clonal expansion index was calculated for each public chain from normalized within-repertoire ranks of inferred template counts. In a later analysis, generation probabilities were computed with a VDJ recombination model fitted to out-of-frame rearrangements, and the resulting probabilities were checked against IGoR. Hypergeometric tests were used in a later analysis to score TCR-TCR, TCR-HLA and TCR-CMV co-occurrence, with a repertoire-size bias correction applied to the TCR pairs. False discovery rates were estimated in a later analysis by permuting HLA or CMV assignments 20 times. A later analysis grouped co-occurring TCRs with DBSCAN, adding TCRdist sequence similarity when clustering within HLA-allele-positive subsets. For co-occurrence clustering, repertoires with fewer than 30,000 or more than 120,000 public chains were excluded, along with four to six repertoires with anomalous nucleotide sharing. The immuneACCESS repertoire file appears here via TCRdb, limited to in-frame rearrangements. These files lack a portion of the clones; in checked studies, under half of the deficit traces to unresolved V genes, and the cause of the others is not known. V, J and clone size are taken as reported in that table, and D and trimming were inferred from the DNA itself. A total of about 150,000 clones appear in this sample, around 81% of them only once. The biggest ten clones account for around 5.6% of the sample.

The cohort was made up of roughly 670 healthy bone marrow donors. All cohort members were sampled while nominally healthy, although unrecorded immune exposures were likely present. The donor tested CMV seropositive, placing the donor among the 250 to 300 seropositive members of the cohort. A peripheral blood sample was collected from each donor, and TCR beta sequencing was performed on peripheral blood mononuclear cells. The Qiagen DNeasy Blood Extraction Kit was used to extract genomic DNA from the blood cell samples. The sequence links TRBV7-9 to TRBJ2-2; TRBD1 is perhaps the D gene, given 6 matching bases. This sequence originates from a woman in her 40s in good health and CMV-seropositive. Sequencing input: PBMCs. The CDR3 protein is CASSLALGATGELFF. At the DNA level, the sequence is TGTGCCAGCAGCTTAGCGCTGGGGGCCACCGGGGAGCTGTTTTTT. Reference TRBV7-9 and TRBJ2-2 genes cover what lies past the CDR3, so the full variable domain is DTGVSQNPRHKITKRGQNVTFRCDPISEHNRLYWYRQTLGQGPEFLTYFQNEAQLEKSRLLSDRFSAERPKGSFSTLEIQRTEQGDSAMYLCASSLALGATGELFFGEGSRLTVL.